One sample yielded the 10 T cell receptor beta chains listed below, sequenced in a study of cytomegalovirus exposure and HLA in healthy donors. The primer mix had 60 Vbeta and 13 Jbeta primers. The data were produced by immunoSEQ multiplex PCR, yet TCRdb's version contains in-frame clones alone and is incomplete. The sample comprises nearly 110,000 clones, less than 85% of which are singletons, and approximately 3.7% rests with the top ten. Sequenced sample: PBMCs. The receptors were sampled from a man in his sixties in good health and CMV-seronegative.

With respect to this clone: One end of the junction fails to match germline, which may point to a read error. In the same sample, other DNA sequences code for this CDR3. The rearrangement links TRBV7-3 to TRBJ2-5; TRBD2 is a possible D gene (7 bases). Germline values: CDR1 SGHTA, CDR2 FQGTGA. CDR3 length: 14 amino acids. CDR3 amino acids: CASSLGGAGETQYF. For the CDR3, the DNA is TGCGCCAGCAGCTTAGGGGGGGCCGGGGAGACCCAGTACTTC. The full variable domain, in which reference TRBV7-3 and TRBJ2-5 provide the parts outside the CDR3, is GAGVSQTPSNKVTEKGKYVELRCDPISGHTALYWYRQSLGQGPEFLIYFQGTGAADDSGLPNDRFFAVRPEGSVSTLKIQRTERGDSAVYLCASSLGGAGETQYFGPGTRLLVL.

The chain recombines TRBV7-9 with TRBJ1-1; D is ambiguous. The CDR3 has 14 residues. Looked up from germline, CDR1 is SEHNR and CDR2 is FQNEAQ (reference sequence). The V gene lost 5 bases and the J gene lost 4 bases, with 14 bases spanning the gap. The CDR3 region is CASSPSRVSTEAFF. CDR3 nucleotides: TGTGCCAGCAGCCCCTCGAGGGTGAGCACTGAAGCTTTCTTT.

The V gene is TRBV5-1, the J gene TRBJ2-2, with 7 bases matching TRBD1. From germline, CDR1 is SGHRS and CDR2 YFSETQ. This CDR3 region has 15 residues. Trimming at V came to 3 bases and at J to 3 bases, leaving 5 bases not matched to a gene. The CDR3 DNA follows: TGCGCCAGCAGCTCATCGACAGGGCACACCGGGGAGCTGTTTTTT. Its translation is CASSSSTGHTGELFF.

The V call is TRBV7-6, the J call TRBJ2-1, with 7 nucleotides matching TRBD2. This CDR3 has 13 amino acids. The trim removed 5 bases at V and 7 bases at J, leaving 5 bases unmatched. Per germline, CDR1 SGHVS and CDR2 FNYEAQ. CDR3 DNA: TGTGCCAGCAGCCGGGGGGATCGGAATGAGCAGTTCTTC. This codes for CASSRGDRNEQFF.

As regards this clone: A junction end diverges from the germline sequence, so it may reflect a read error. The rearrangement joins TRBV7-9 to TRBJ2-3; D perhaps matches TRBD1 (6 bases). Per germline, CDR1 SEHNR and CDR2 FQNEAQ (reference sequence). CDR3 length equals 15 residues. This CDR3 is CSSSQGMRDTDTQYF. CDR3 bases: TGTTCCAGCAGCCAGGGGATGAGGGACACAGATACGCAGTATTTT.

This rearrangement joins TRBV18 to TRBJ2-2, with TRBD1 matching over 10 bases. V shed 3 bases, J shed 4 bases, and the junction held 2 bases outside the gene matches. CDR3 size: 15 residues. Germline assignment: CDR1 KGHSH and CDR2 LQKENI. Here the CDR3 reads CASSPGTGATGELFF. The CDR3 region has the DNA TGTGCCAGCTCACCCGGGACAGGGGCCACCGGGGAGCTGTTTTTT.

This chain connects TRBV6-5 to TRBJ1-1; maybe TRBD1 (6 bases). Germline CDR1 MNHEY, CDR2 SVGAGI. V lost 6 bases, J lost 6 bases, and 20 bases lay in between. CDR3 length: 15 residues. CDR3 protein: CASSRTTGRGAEAFF. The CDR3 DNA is TGTGCCAGCAGCAGAACTACAGGGAGAGGCGCTGAAGCTTTCTTT.

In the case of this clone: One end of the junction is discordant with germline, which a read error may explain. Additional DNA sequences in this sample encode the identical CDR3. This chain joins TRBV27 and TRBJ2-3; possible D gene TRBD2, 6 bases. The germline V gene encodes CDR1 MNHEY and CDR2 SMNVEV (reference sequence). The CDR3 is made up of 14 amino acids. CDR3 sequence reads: CASSRGKSTDTQYF. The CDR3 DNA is TGCGCCAGCAGTCGGGGGAAAAGCACAGATACGCAGTATTTT.

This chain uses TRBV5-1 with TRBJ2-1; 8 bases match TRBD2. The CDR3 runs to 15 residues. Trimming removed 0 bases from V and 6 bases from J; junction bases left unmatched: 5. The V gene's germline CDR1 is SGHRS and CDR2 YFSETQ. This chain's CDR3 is CASSLGSGGINEQFF. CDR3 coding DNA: TGCGCCAGCAGCTTGGGGTCGGGGGGGATCAATGAGCAGTTCTTC. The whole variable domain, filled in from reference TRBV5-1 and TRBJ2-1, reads KAGVTQTPRYLIKTRGQQVTLSCSPISGHRSVSWYQQTPGQGLQFLFEYFSETQRNKGNFPGRFSGRQFSNSRSEMNVSTLELGDSALYLCASSLGSGGINEQFFGPGTRLTVL.

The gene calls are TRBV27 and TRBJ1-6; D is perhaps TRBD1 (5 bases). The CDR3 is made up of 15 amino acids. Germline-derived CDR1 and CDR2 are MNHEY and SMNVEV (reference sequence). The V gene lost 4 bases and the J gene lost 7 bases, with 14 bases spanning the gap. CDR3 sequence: CASSWLTEQNSPLHF. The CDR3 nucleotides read TGTGCCAGCAGTTGGTTGACAGAACAGAATTCACCCCTCCACTTT.